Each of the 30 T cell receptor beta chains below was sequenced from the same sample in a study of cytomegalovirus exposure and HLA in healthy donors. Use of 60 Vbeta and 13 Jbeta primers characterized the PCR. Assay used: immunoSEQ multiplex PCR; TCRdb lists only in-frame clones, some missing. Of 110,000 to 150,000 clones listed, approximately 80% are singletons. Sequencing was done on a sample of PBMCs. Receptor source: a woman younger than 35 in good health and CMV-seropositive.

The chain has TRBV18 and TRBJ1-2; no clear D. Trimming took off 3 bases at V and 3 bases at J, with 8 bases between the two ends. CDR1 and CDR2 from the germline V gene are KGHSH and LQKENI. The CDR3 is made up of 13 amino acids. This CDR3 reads CASSPQRDYGYTF. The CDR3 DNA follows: TGTGCCAGCTCACCTCAACGGGACTATGGCTACACCTTC.

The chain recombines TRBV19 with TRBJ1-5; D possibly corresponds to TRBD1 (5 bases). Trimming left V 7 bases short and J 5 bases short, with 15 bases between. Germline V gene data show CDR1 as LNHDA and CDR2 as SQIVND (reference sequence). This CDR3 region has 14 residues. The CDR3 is CASTLGGVYQPQHF. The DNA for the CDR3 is TGTGCCAGTACCCTGGGAGGGGTCTATCAGCCCCAGCATTTT.

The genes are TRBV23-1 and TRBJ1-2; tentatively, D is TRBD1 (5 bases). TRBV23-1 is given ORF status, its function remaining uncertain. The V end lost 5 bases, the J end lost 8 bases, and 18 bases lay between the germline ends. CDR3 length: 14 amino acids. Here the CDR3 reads CASSSGEAQEGYTF. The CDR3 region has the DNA TGCGCCAGCAGTTCGGGGGAGGCGCAGGAAGGCTACACCTTC.

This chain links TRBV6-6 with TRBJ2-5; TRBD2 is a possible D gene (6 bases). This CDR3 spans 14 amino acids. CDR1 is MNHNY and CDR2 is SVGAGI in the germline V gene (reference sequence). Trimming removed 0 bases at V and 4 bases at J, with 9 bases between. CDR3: CASSYSEGSETQYF. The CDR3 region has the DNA TGTGCCAGCAGTTACTCGGAGGGGTCAGAGACCCAGTACTTC.

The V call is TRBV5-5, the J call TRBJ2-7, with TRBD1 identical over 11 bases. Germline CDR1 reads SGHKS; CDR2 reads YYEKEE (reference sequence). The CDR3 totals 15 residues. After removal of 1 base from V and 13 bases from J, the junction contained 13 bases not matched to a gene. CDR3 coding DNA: TGTGCCAGCAGCTTGAGAGGGACAGGGGGATTTCATCTCTACTTC. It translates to CASSLRGTGGFHLYF.

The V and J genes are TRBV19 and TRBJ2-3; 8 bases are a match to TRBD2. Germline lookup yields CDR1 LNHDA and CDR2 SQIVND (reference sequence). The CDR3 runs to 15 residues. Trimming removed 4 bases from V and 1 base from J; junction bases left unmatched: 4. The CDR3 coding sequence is TGTGCCAGTAGTAGCGGGGGGCGGGGCACAGATACGCAGTATTTT. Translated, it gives CASSSGGRGTDTQYF.

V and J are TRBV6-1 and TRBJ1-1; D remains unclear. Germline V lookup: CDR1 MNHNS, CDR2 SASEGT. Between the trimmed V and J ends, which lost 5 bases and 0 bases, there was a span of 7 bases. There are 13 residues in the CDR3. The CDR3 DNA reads TGTGCCAGCAGTTTAGTGGTGAACACTGAAGCTTTCTTT. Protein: CASSLVVNTEAFF.

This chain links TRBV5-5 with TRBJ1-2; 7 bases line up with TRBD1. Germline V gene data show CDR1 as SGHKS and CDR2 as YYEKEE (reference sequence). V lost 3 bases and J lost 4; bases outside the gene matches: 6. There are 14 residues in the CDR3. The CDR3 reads CASSSPTGIYGYTF. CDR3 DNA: TGTGCCAGCAGCTCGCCGACAGGGATCTATGGCTACACCTTC.

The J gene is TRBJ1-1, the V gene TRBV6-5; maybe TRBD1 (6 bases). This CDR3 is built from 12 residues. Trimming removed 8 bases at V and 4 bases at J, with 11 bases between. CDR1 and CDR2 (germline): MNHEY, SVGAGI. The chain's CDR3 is CASQGQVTEAFF. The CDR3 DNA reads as TGTGCCAGCCAGGGGCAGGTCACTGAAGCTTTCTTT.

CDR3 DNA sequence: TGCAGCGTTCGGGTTGGAAACACCATATATTTT. It specifies CSVRVGNTIYF. This chain links TRBV29-1 with TRBJ1-3; D ambiguous. This CDR3 has 11 residues. The V end was cut by 5 bases, the J end by 3 bases, with 5 bases between. Germline V gene lookup returns CDR1 SQVTM and CDR2 ANQGSEA. Supplemented by reference TRBV29-1 and TRBJ1-3, the full variable domain reads SAVISQKPSRDICQRGTSLTIQCQVDSQVTMMFWYRQQPGQSLTLIATANQGSEATYESGFVIDKFPISRPNLTFSTLTVSNMSPEDSSIYLCSVRVGNTIYFGEGSWLTVV.

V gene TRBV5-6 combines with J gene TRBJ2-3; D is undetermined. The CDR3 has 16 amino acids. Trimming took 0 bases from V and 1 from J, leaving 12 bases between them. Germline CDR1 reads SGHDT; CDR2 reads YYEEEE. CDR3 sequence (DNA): TGTGCCAGCAGCTTGGTGGCGGCCACTGGCACAGATACGCAGTATTTT. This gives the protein CASSLVAATGTDTQYF.

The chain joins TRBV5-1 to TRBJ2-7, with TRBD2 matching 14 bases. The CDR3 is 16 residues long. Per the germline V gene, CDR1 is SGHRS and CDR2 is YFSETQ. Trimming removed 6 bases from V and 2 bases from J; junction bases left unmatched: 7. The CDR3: CASKTGTSGGPYEQYF. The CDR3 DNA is TGCGCCAGCAAGACCGGGACTAGCGGGGGACCCTACGAGCAGTACTTC.

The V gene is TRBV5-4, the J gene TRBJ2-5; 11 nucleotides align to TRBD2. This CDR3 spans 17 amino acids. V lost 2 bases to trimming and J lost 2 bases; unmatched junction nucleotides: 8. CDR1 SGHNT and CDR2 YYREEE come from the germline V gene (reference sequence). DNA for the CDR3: TGTGCCAGCAGCTTTATAGCGGGGGGGCCGACACAAGAGACCCAGTACTTC. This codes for CASSFIAGGPTQETQYF. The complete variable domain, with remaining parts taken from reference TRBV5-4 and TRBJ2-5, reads ETGVTQSPTHLIKTRGQQVTLRCSSQSGHNTVSWYQQALGQGPQFIFQYYREEENGRGNFPPRFSGLQFPNYSSELNVNALELDDSALYLCASSFIAGGPTQETQYFGPGTRLLVL.

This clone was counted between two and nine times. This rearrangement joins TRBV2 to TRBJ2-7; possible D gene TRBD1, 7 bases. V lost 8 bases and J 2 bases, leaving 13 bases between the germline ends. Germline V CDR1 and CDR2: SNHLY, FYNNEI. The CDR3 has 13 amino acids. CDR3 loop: CASGGGSTYEQYF. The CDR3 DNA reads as TGTGCCAGCGGAGGGGGCAGCACCTACGAGCAGTACTTC.

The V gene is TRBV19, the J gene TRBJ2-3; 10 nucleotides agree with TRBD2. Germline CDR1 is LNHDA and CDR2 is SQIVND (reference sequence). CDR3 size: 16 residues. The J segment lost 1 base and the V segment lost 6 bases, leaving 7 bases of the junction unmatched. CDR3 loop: CASRTSGWAGTDTQYF. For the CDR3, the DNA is TGTGCCAGTAGGACTAGCGGGTGGGCCGGCACAGATACGCAGTATTTT.

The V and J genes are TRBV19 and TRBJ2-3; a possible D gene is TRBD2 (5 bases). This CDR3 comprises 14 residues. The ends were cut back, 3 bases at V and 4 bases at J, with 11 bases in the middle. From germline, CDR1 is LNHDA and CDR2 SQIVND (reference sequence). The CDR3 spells CASSIPGSADTQYF. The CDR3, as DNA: TGTGCCAGTAGTATCCCGGGGAGCGCAGATACGCAGTATTTT. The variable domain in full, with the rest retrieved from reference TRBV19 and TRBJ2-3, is DGGITQSPKYLFRKEGQNVTLSCEQNLNHDAMYWYRQDPGQGLRLIYYSQIVNDFQKGDIAEGYSVSREKKESFPLTVTSAQKNPTAFYLCASSIPGSADTQYFGPGTRLTVL.

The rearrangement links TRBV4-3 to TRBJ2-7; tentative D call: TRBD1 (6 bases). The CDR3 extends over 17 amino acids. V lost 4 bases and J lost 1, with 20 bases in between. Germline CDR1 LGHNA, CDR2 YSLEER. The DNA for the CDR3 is TGCGCCAGCAGCCCGTTCCTAGGGAGCCAGGGGTCCTACGAGCAGTACTTC. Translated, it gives CASSPFLGSQGSYEQYF.

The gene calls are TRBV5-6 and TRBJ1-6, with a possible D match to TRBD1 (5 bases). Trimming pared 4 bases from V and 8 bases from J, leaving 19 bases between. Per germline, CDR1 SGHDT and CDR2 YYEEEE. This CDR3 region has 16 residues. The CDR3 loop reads CASSGGTAVSHSPLHF. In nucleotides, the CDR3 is TGTGCCAGCAGCGGCGGGACCGCAGTCTCACATTCACCCCTCCACTTT.

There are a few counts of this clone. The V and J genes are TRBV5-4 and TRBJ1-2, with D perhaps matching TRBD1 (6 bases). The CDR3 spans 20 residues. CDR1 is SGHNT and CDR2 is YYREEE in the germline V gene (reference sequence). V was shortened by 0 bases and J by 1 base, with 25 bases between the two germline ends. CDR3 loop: CASSLGSAGVSLTNNYGYTF. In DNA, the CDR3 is TGTGCCAGCAGCTTGGGCTCGGCAGGGGTATCTCTAACCAATAACTATGGCTACACCTTC.

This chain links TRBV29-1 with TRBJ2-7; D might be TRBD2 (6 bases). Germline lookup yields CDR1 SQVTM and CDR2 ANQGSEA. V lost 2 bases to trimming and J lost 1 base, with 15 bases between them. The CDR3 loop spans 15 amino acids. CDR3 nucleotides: TGCAGCGTTGAAATTAGTTGGGCGGGGTCCTACGAGCAGTACTTC. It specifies CSVEISWAGSYEQYF.

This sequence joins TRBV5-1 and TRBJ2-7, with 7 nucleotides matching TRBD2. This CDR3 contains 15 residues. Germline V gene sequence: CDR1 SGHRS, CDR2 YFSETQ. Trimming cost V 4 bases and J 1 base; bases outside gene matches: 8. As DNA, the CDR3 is TGCGCCAGCAGCCTCTATGGGACTACTTCCTACGAGCAGTACTTC. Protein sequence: CASSLYGTTSYEQYF.

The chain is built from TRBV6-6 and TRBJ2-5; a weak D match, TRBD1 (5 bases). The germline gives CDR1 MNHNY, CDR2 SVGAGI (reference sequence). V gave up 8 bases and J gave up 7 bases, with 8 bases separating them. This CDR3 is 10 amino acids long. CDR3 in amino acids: CASGTGTQYF. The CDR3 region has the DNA TGTGCCAGCGGAACAGGGACCCAGTACTTC.

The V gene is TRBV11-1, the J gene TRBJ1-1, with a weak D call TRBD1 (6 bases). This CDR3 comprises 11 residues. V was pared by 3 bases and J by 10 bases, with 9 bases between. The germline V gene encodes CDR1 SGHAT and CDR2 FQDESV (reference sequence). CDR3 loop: CASSLGAAAFF. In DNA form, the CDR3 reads TGTGCCAGCAGCTTGGGGGCAGCAGCTTTCTTT. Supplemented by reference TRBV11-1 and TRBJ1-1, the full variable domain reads EAEVAQSPRYKITEKSQAVAFWCDPISGHATLYWYRQILGQGPELLVQFQDESVVDDSQLPKDRFSAERLKGVDSTLKIQPAELGDSAMYLCASSLGAAAFFGQGTRLTVV.

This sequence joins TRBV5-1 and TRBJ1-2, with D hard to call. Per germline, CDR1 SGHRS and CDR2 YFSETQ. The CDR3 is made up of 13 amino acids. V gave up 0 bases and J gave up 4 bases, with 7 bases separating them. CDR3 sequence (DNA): TGCGCCAGCAGCTTGGCCGAGGGCTATGGCTACACCTTC. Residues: CASSLAEGYGYTF.

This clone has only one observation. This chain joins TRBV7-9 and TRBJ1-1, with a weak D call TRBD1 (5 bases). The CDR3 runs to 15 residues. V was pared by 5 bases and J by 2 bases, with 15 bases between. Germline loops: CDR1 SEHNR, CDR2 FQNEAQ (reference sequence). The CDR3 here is CASSPPPTVNTEAFF. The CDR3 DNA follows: TGTGCCAGCAGCCCACCTCCGACAGTAAACACTGAAGCTTTCTTT.

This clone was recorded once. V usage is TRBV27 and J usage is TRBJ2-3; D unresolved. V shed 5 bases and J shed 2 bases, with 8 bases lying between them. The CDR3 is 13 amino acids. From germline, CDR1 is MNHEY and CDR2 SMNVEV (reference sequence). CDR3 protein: CASSPLDTDTQYF. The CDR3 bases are TGTGCCAGCAGTCCACTCGACACAGATACGCAGTATTTT.

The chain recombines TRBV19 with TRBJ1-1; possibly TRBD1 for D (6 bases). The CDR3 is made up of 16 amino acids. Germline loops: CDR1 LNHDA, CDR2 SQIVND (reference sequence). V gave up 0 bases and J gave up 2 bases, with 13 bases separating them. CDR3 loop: CASSIDRGHPNTEAFF. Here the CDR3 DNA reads TGTGCCAGTAGTATAGATCGGGGACACCCAAACACTGAAGCTTTCTTT. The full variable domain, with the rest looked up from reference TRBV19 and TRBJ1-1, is DGGITQSPKYLFRKEGQNVTLSCEQNLNHDAMYWYRQDPGQGLRLIYYSQIVNDFQKGDIAEGYSVSREKKESFPLTVTSAQKNPTAFYLCASSIDRGHPNTEAFFGQGTRLTVV.

The CDR3 coding sequence is TGTGCCATCAGTGAGTCGGGGGTGGGGCGGGGAGAGTACGAGCAGTACTTC. Protein: CAISESGVGRGEYEQYF. The rearrangement joins TRBV10-3 to TRBJ2-7; TRBD2 is a possible D gene (6 bases). This CDR3 has 17 amino acids. Trimming stripped 0 bases from V and 4 bases from J, with 19 bases between. Germline CDR1 reads ENHRY; CDR2 reads SYGVKD.

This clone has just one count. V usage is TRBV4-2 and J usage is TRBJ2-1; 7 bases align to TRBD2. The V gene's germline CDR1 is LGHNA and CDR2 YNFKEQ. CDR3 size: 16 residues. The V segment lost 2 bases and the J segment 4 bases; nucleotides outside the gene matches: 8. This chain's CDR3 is CASSQFQLAAYNEQFF. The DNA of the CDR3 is TGTGCCAGCAGCCAATTCCAGCTAGCGGCTTACAATGAGCAGTTCTTC.

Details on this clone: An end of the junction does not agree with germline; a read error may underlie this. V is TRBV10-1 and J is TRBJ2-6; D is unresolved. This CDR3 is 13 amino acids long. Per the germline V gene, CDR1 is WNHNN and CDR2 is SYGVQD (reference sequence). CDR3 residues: CASSQSGANVLTF. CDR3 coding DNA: TGCGCCAGCAGTCAGTCTGGGGCCAACGTCCTGACTTTC.